The 10 T cell receptor beta chains reported below all come from one sample, sequenced in a study of cytomegalovirus exposure and HLA in healthy donors. The PCR used 60 Vbeta and 13 Jbeta primers. Profiled with immunoSEQ multiplex PCR; TCRdb holds only in-frame clones, not every one. The data hold approximately 120,000 clones, with roughly four fifths observed a single time. The source material was PBMCs. All receptors derive from a woman aged 45 to 65 in good health and CMV-seropositive.

This chain joins TRBV29-1 and TRBJ1-2; 9 positions agree with TRBD1. CDR1 is SQVTM and CDR2 is ANQGSEA in the germline V gene. The CDR3 consists of 12 residues. The ends lost 6 bases at V and 6 bases at J; junction bases unmatched: 5. CDR3 coding DNA: TGCAGCGTGGGACAGGGCGTAGATGGCTACACCTTC. Translating gives CSVGQGVDGYTF.

This clone was seen only once. V gene TRBV6-1 combines with J gene TRBJ1-1; no reliable D call. The CDR3 consists of 15 residues. Germline CDR1 MNHNS, CDR2 SASEGT. The ends were cut back, 6 bases at V and 0 bases at J, with 14 bases in the middle. The CDR3 sequence: CASRTFEEMNTEAFF. In nucleotides, the CDR3 is TGTGCCAGCAGAACCTTTGAGGAGATGAACACTGAAGCTTTCTTT.

This clone is a singleton in its sample. The chain links TRBV19 to TRBJ1-3, with D tentatively TRBD1 (5 bases). V lost 5 bases, J lost 1 base, and 12 bases lay in between. The V gene's germline CDR1 is LNHDA and CDR2 SQIVND (reference sequence). The CDR3 is made up of 15 amino acids. As DNA, the CDR3 is TGTGCCAGTAGTGCGACAGCTTTTTCTGGAAACACCATATATTTT. It encodes CASSATAFSGNTIYF.

This sequence joins TRBV6-1 and TRBJ1-5, with unresolved D. This CDR3 is 15 amino acids long. Germline CDR1 and CDR2: MNHNS and SASEGT. Trimming stripped 2 bases from V and 7 bases from J, with 15 bases between. Here the CDR3 reads CASSENSKATQPQHF. DNA for the CDR3: TGTGCCAGCAGTGAAAATTCGAAAGCCACGCAGCCCCAGCATTTT.

The chain combines TRBV18 with TRBJ2-7; D unclear. The CDR3 totals 12 residues. Trimming took off 3 bases at V and 4 bases at J, with 7 bases between the two ends. Germline CDR1 is KGHSH and CDR2 is LQKENI. CDR3 residues: CASSPAYYEQYF. The CDR3 DNA follows: TGTGCCAGCTCACCCGCCTATTACGAGCAGTACTTC.

J is TRBJ1-5 and V is TRBV9, with D possibly matching TRBD1 (6 bases). The V gene lost 7 bases and the J gene lost 5 bases, with 22 bases spanning the gap. This CDR3 spans 16 amino acids. CDR1 and CDR2 from the germline V gene are SGDLS and YYNGEE. The CDR3 reads CASGSGAYNRDQPQHF. The CDR3, as DNA: TGTGCCAGCGGATCAGGGGCTTACAATAGGGATCAGCCCCAGCATTTT.

This chain uses TRBV10-3 with TRBJ1-4; tentative D call: TRBD1 (5 bases). There are 15 residues in the CDR3. The germline CDR1 and CDR2 sequences are ENHRY and SYGVKD. The V end was cut by 1 base, the J end by 10 bases, with 16 bases between. CDR3 amino acids: CAISEWAPDQGKLFF. For the CDR3, the DNA is TGTGCCATCAGTGAGTGGGCTCCGGATCAGGGAAAACTGTTTTTT.

V is TRBV2 and J is TRBJ1-5; tentatively, D is TRBD1 (5 bases). The CDR3 runs to 15 residues. Germline V gives CDR1 SNHLY, CDR2 FYNNEI. Trimming shortened V by 9 bases and J by 2 bases, and 17 bases separated the two germline ends. CDR3 sequence: CASGGGEVRNQPQHF. The DNA for the CDR3 is TGTGCCAGTGGGGGGGGTGAAGTACGCAATCAGCCCCAGCATTTT.

The rearrangement uses TRBV6-6 and TRBJ2-5; TRBD2 is a possible D gene (6 bases). CDR1 is MNHNY and CDR2 is SVGAGI in the germline V gene (reference sequence). The length of the CDR3 is 12 residues. Trimming pared 8 bases from V and 2 bases from J, leaving 9 bases between. The CDR3 DNA reads as TGTGCCAGCGTCAGCGGGCAAGAGACCCAGTACTTC. Residues: CASVSGQETQYF.

The chain uses TRBV28 and TRBJ2-3; D possibly corresponds to TRBD1 (5 bases). The CDR3 consists of 14 residues. Germline V gene sequence: CDR1 MDHEN, CDR2 SYDVKM. V dropped 8 bases and J dropped 1 base, with 13 bases sitting between them. The DNA for the CDR3 is TGTGCCAGCGCCGACAGTTCTCGCACAGATACGCAGTATTTT. This codes for CASADSSRTDTQYF.